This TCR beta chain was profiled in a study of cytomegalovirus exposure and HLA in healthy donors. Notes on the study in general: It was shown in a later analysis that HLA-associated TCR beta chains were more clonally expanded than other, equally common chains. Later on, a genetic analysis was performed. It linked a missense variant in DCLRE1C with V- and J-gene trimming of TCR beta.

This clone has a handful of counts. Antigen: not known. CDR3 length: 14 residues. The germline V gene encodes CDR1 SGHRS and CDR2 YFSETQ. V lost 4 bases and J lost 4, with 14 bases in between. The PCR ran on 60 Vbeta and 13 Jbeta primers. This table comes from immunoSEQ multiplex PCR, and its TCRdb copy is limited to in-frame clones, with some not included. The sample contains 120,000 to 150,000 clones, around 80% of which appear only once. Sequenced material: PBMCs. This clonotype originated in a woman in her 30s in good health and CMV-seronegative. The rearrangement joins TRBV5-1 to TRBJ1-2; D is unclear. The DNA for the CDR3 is TGCGCCAGCAGCGGAGGGATAGACTTCTATGGCTACACCTTC. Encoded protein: CASSGGIDFYGYTF.